The 17 T cell receptor beta chains listed next were all sequenced from one sample in a study of T cells in Graves' hyperthyroidism and ophthalmopathy. Amplified TCR beta CDR3 regions came from RNA transcripts. With the HTBI primer set, the TCR CDR3 went through a first round of RT-PCR. TCRdb processed the multiplex PCR reads anew with MiXCR; each CDR3 protein has one entry. Of more than 550,000 distinct CDR3 sequences listed, 45% are singletons. The source material was peripheral blood or thyroid tissue (not recorded which). The receptors were gathered from an adult man with Graves' disease, either hyperthyroidism or ophthalmopathy (not recorded which).

The chain links TRBV7-9 to TRBJ1-4; 7 nucleotides align to TRBD1. This CDR3 is 14 amino acids long. V shed 8 bases and J 3 bases; nucleotides not matched to a gene: 6. Germline loops: CDR1 SEHNR, CDR2 FQNEAQ (reference sequence). The CDR3 DNA reads as TGTGCCAGCGGAACAGGGGTGGCTAATGAAAAACTGTTTTTT. Translation: CASGTGVANEKLFF.

This clonotype was found a few times. The rearrangement links TRBV6-5 to TRBJ1-1; D is ambiguous. Trimming removed 9 bases from V and 6 bases from J, with 14 bases in between. Germline CDR1 and CDR2: MNHEY and SVGAGI. The CDR3 has 12 amino acids. The CDR3 DNA reads as TGTGCCAGTTCCAACGGGGAGGCTGAAGCTTTCTTT. It codes for CASSNGEAEAFF.

This clonotype was counted many times. The J gene is TRBJ1-4, the V gene TRBV2; D unresolved. V dropped 6 bases and J dropped 7 bases, with 12 bases sitting between them. This CDR3 comprises 13 residues. CDR1 and CDR2 from the germline V gene are SNHLY and FYNNEI. As DNA, the CDR3 is TGTGCCAGCAGCCCACAGTTGGGTGAAAAACTGTTTTTT. Residues: CASSPQLGEKLFF.

The CDR3 here is CAPKGQGLPGANVLTF. CDR3 DNA: TGTGCCCCCAAGGGACAGGGTCTCCCTGGGGCCAACGTCCTGACTTTC. This chain uses TRBV10-3 with TRBJ2-6, with 9 bases fitting TRBD1. Germline V gene data show CDR1 as ENHRY and CDR2 as SYGVKD. Trimming cost V 11 bases and J 2 bases; bases outside gene matches: 10. The CDR3 runs to 16 residues.

In the case of this clonotype: A much larger clone differs from this one at a single base, so this may be a read error. The V and J genes are TRBV5-4 and TRBJ1-1; D unclear. The CDR3 has 13 amino acids. CDR1 and CDR2 from the germline V gene are SGHNT and YYREEE (reference sequence). The CDR3 bases are TGTGCCGGCAGCTCCCGAAACGGCAATGAAGCTTTCTTT. It translates to CAGSSRNGNEAFF.

The CDR3 DNA reads as TGTGCCAGCAGCTTAATCCCCGGGACAGGGGCGAACACCGGGGAGCTGTTTTTT. Protein sequence: CASSLIPGTGANTGELFF. The chain joins TRBV7-6 to TRBJ2-2, with 10 bases identical to TRBD1. Germline trimming cut 2 bases from V and 0 bases from J; bases unmatched to any gene: 6. The CDR3 runs 18 residues. Germline CDR1 is SGHVS and CDR2 is FNYEAQ.

The V gene is TRBV10-3, the J gene TRBJ2-7; tentative D call: TRBD1 (6 bases). This CDR3 has 16 residues. The germline V and J ends were trimmed by 6 bases and 5 bases, with 23 bases remaining between them. Per germline, CDR1 ENHRY and CDR2 SYGVKD. The CDR3 DNA sequence: TGTGCCATCAGGCCAGATCAGGCCAGGGGCATCAACGAGCAGTACTTC. This encodes CAIRPDQARGINEQYF.

The V call is TRBV29-1, the J call TRBJ1-2, with TRBD1 matching over 8 bases. Germline assignment: CDR1 SQVTM and CDR2 ANQGSEA. The J segment lost 4 bases and the V segment lost 5 bases, leaving 3 bases of the junction unmatched. This CDR3 comprises 12 residues. The CDR3, as DNA: TGCAGCGTTTCAGGGGGCTTCTATGGCTACACCTTC. As protein: CSVSGGFYGYTF.

This clonotype was counted between two and nine times. This may be a read error: a much more frequent sequence differs by one nucleotide. The V gene is TRBV24-1, the J gene TRBJ1-2; 7 bases align to TRBD1. Germline CDR1 and CDR2: KGHDR and SFDVKD. The J segment lost 4 bases and the V segment lost 5 bases, leaving 3 bases of the junction unmatched. The CDR3 length is 13 residues. The CDR3 spells CATSGRQGYGYTF. The CDR3 DNA sequence: TGTGCCACCAGTGGGCGACAGGGCTATGGCTACACCTTC.

This clonotype appeared many times. This sequence joins TRBV7-8 and TRBJ2-5; TRBD1 might be the D (6 bases). CDR3 length equals 11 residues. Germline V gene data show CDR1 as SGHVS and CDR2 as FQNEAQ. The ends were cut back, 5 bases at V and 9 bases at J, with 10 bases in the middle. The CDR3 protein is CASSKDSAQYF. Here the CDR3 DNA reads TGTGCCAGCAGCAAGGACAGCGCCCAGTACTTC.

The chain links TRBV7-4 to TRBJ1-6; no firm D call. The germline V and J ends were trimmed by 3 bases and 8 bases, with 11 bases remaining between them. This CDR3 spans 14 amino acids. Per germline, CDR1 SGHVT and CDR2 SQSDAQ. CDR3 DNA sequence: TGTGCCAGCAGCTTTGAGGGTGAACATTCACCCCTCCACTTT. Translated, it gives CASSFEGEHSPLHF.

The rearrangement joins TRBV7-2 to TRBJ2-7; perhaps TRBD1 as D (6 bases). The tail of the sequence fits TRBJ2-1 better, so the J call may be wrong. There are 14 residues in the CDR3. Germline V CDR1 and CDR2: SGHTA, FQGNSA. The CDR3 is CASYLRDTYNEQFF. The CDR3 nucleotides are TGTGCCAGCTACCTCCGGGACACCTACAATGAGCAGTTCTTC.

The chain carries TRBV7-2 and TRBJ2-7, with a tentative D call TRBD1 (5 bases). The CDR3 consists of 15 residues. V was cut by 5 bases and J by 0 bases, with 14 bases left in between. Germline values: CDR1 SGHTA, CDR2 FQGNSA. The CDR3, as DNA: TGTGCCAGCAGCCCAAGTGGGGCCAGCTCCTACGAGCAGTACTTC. Translated, it gives CASSPSGASSYEQYF.

There are a few counts of this clonotype. This chain joins TRBV7-6 and TRBJ2-2; D might be TRBD2 (5 bases). The CDR3 contains 16 residues. V lost 1 base to trimming and J lost 6 bases, with 15 bases between them. The V gene's germline CDR1 is SGHVS and CDR2 FNYEAQ. CDR3 nucleotides: TGTGCCAGCAGCTTAGAAGGGTCAGGAGCGGCCGGGGAGCTGTTTTTT. It is translated as CASSLEGSGAAGELFF.

This clonotype was picked up many times. This chain's CDR3 is CASRLRVNTEAFF. CDR3 bases: TGTGCCAGCAGGCTCAGGGTGAACACTGAAGCTTTCTTT. This chain connects TRBV25-1 to TRBJ1-1, with a possible D match to TRBD1 (5 bases). Trimming took 6 bases from V and 0 from J, leaving 8 bases between them. This CDR3 region has 13 residues. Germline V gives CDR1 MGHDK, CDR2 SYGVNS.

The chain joins TRBV7-8 to TRBJ2-5; a weak D match, TRBD1 (5 bases). V lost 5 bases and J 5 bases, leaving 15 bases between the germline ends. CDR3 length: 14 residues. The germline V gene has CDR1 SGHVS and CDR2 FQNEAQ. CDR3 sequence (DNA): TGTGCCAGCAGCCTAGGGGCAGGGTACGAGACCCAGTACTTC. It codes for CASSLGAGYETQYF.

There are many counts of this clonotype. The rearrangement links TRBV2 to TRBJ2-7; D may be TRBD1 (5 bases). Germline assignment: CDR1 SNHLY and CDR2 FYNNEI. Between the trimmed V and J ends, which lost 6 bases and 0 bases, there was a span of 12 bases. CDR3 size: 14 residues. The CDR3 nucleotides read TGTGCCAGCAGCGATCGACAGAGCTCCTACGAGCAGTACTTC. Translation gives CASSDRQSSYEQYF.